This T cell receptor beta chain was identified during a study of T cell responses to AZD1222 COVID-19 vaccine. Broader study findings: Among spike-specific TCRs, nearly half reportedly target unmutated variant regions. Just five or six AZD1222 recipients tested seropositive at baseline. Clonal diversity may have been underestimated, and the donors were mostly white British, with more females than males. Along spike, vaccine-associated CD4 TCRs were found throughout, with dominance at 160-218 and 743-854.

Germline values: CDR1 SGHVS, CDR2 FQNEAQ. The CDR3 is 14 residues long. With 0 bases removed from V and 8 bases from J, the gap between germline ends came to 10 bases. Using immunoSEQ multiplex PCR, the repertoire was profiled, and TCRdb retains in-frame clones only, with some absent. The sample shows 150,000 or so clones, roughly 90% of them seen only once. A note on this clone: Its specificity is unknown.

V usage is TRBV7-8 and J usage is TRBJ1-4; D is undetermined. The specimen was peripheral blood, collected on day 0 of AZD1222 vaccination. This TCR was sampled from an adult in good health. CDR3 sequence: CASSLALLREKLFF. Here the CDR3 DNA reads TGTGCCAGCAGCTTAGCACTACTTCGGGAAAAACTGTTTTTT.